This TCR beta chain is from a study of graft-versus-host responses after intestinal transplantation. The overall study: Transplantation in recipients was multivisceral, liver-intestinal, or isolated intestinal. The recipients all started with anti-thymocyte globulin induction and then took tacrolimus and steroids for about 3 years. Broader study findings: Recipient-marrow GvH clones were detected, some having first appeared in ileum or blood. Some patients had graft-donor T cell macrochimerism. In their allografts, the ratios of graft-versus-host to host-versus-graft T cell clones were high.

Comment on this clone: Antigen specificity is unknown.

Sequencing was performed with immunoSEQ multiplex PCR; in TCRdb, only in-frame clones are kept and a portion is missing. The data hold 8,500 to 10,000 clones, with under 95% observed a single time. The TCR sequence derives from a human patient who received an intestinal transplant, so some T cells may come from the graft donor. Sequenced material: PBMCs, taken approximately 42 days after intestinal transplant.

The CDR3 bases are TGCGCCAGCAGTGAGTCCCGGACTAGCGGGGGCTACAATGAGCAGTTCTTC. It yields the protein CASSESRTSGGYNEQFF. The genes are TRBV10-2 and TRBJ2-1; 13 nucleotides agree with TRBD2. The CDR3 loop spans 17 amino acids. The germline V gene has CDR1 WSHSY and CDR2 SAAADI. The trim removed 0 bases at V and 3 bases at J, leaving 2 bases unmatched.